This T cell receptor (beta chain) originates from a study of molecular identifiers for immune sequencing clone quantification. Overall study findings and caveats: Whereas naive cells kept under 1% of molecules in clones above 20 RNA copies, such clones held over 97% in effectors.

Germline CDR1 reads SGHNT; CDR2 reads YYREEE (reference sequence). CDR3 size: 14 residues. V lost 2 bases and J 2 bases, leaving 10 bases between the germline ends. There are many counts of this clonotype. Its antigen is as yet unknown. Generation of bulk TCR libraries relied on previously described methods and listed TCR primers. TCRdb ran MiXCR on the PCR reads and lists one entry per CDR3 protein. This table holds more than 250,000 distinct CDR3 sequences, about 22% found once. This clonotype originated in a human donor in good health. Some libraries in this study had Jurkat cell RNA spiked in. The sequenced sample was naive CD8+ T cells from blood, with Jurkat cell RNA spiked in. Indicated subset: FACS-sorted CD8+CD4-CCR7+CD45RA+ naive T cells. The J gene is TRBJ2-5, the V gene TRBV5-4; a possible D gene is TRBD1 (6 bases). CDR3 in DNA: TGTGCCAGCAGCTTAAAGGGGGAGCAAGAGACCCAGTACTTC. It is translated as CASSLKGEQETQYF.